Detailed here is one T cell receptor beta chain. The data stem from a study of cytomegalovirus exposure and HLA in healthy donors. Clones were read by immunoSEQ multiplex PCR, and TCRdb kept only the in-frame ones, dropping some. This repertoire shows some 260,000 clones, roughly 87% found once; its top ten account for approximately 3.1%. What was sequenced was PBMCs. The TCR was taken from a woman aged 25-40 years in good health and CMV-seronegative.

CDR3: CASSLGLAVGNEQFF. The CDR3 coding sequence is TGTGCCAGCAGCTTGGGACTAGCGGTTGGTAATGAGCAGTTCTTC. The rearrangement joins TRBV6-5 to TRBJ2-1; 11 positions match TRBD2. The CDR3 length is 15 residues. With 6 bases clipped from V and 7 bases from J, the junction kept 8 bases outside the gene matches. Germline lookup yields CDR1 MNHEY and CDR2 SVGAGI.